This T cell receptor (beta chain) was obtained from a study of response to subunit inactivated influenza vaccine. The CDR3 is 13 amino acids. The V gene lost 3 bases and the J gene lost 10 bases, with 13 bases spanning the gap. Germline lookup yields CDR1 SNHLY and CDR2 FYNNEI. This clonotype was found a few times. Each CDR3 protein gets one entry after TCRdb re-called the RT-PCR reads with MiXCR. The data show just under 550,000 distinct CDR3 sequences, with less than 25% seen just once and about 2.8% held by the top ten. These data were also reused for a study on T cells expressing NK-cell markers. From that report: Template switching by 5'RACE with UMIs generated the TCR beta cDNA. Source material for TCR beta repertoires consisted of sorted CD3+CD56+NKG2C+, CD3+CD56+NKG2C- and CD3+CD56-NKG2C+ T cells. Among CD8+ T cells from five or six donors, dominant NKG2C+ clonotypes accounted for roughly 1.0-7.0%. Clones of NKG2C+ T cells that had expanded were of unclear HCMV specificity.

The chain links TRBV2 to TRBJ1-5; D unresolved. The source of this sequence is a man aged 50-60 years who received an inactivated influenza vaccine. Sequences were derived from CD4+ T cells sorted from PBMCs, sampled roughly 12 days after vaccination. The CDR3 nucleotides are TGTGCCAGCAGTGACGCATATATCAGCCCCCAGCATTTT. Translation: CASSDAYISPQHF. The complete variable domain, with remaining parts taken from reference TRBV2 and TRBJ1-5, reads EPEVTQTPSHQVTQMGQEVILRCVPISNHLYFYWYRQILGQKVEFLVSFYNNEISEKSEIFDDQFSVERPDGSNFTLKIRSTKLEDSAMYFCASSDAYISPQHFGDGTRLSIL.